These 7 T cell receptor beta chains share one sample of origin, sequenced in a study of blood T cells in healthy people across ages. Alongside a J-beta primer mix, a sample-barcoded 5' primer served in a second PCR lasting roughly 7 to 11 cycles. MiXCR, applied by TCRdb to the 5' RACE reads, yields one record per CDR3 protein. The sample contains around 1,600,000 distinct CDR3 sequences, roughly 43% of which appear only once. The sequenced material came from blood. All receptors come from a woman aged 18 to 35 in good health.

This clonotype showed up just a few times. V is TRBV6-6 and J is TRBJ2-1; 9 nucleotides line up with TRBD2. CDR1 MNHNY and CDR2 SVGAGI come from the germline V gene (reference sequence). With V trimmed by 6 bases and J by 4 bases, 13 bases remained unmatched. The CDR3 is 17 amino acids. The CDR3 protein is CASSHIRGGGEYNEQFF. In DNA, the CDR3 is TGTGCCAGCAGCCACATCCGAGGCGGGGGGGAGTACAATGAGCAGTTCTTC.

This clonotype was seen only once. The rearrangement uses TRBV4-3 and TRBJ2-3, with 9 bases matching TRBD2. After removal of 7 bases from V and 4 bases from J, the junction contained 12 bases not matched to a gene. Per germline, CDR1 LGHNA and CDR2 YSLEER. CDR3 length: 16 amino acids. The CDR3: CASKLWASGISDTQYF. The CDR3 bases are TGCGCCAGCAAACTTTGGGCTAGCGGGATTTCAGATACGCAGTATTTT.

This chain connects TRBV2 to TRBJ1-2, with TRBD1 as a possible D gene (5 bases). CDR1 SNHLY and CDR2 FYNNEI come from the germline V gene. V lost 7 bases and J 6 bases, leaving 18 bases between the germline ends. This CDR3 comprises 14 residues. CDR3 DNA: TGTGCCAGCATGAACGGGGTAGGGACTAATGGCTACACCTTC. This gives the protein CASMNGVGTNGYTF.

This clonotype came up many times. The chain joins TRBV5-1 to TRBJ2-7, with D unclear. The CDR3 contains 13 residues. Germline V lookup: CDR1 SGHRS, CDR2 YFSETQ. V was cut by 0 bases and J by 2 bases, with 6 bases left in between. The CDR3 is CASSLVETYEQYF. Here the CDR3 DNA reads TGCGCCAGCAGCTTGGTCGAAACCTACGAGCAGTACTTC.

This chain connects TRBV4-3 to TRBJ1-5; TRBD1 is a possible D gene (5 bases). V lost 0 bases, J lost 5 bases, and 11 bases lay in between. Germline CDR1 reads LGHNA; CDR2 reads YSLEER. CDR3 length: 15 amino acids. CDR3 amino acids: CASSQDSAGYQPQHF. CDR3 sequence (DNA): TGCGCCAGCAGCCAAGATTCGGCAGGGTATCAGCCCCAGCATTTT.

At least ten counts were recorded for this clonotype. The chain uses TRBV4-3 and TRBJ2-1, with 7 bases that match TRBD2. CDR1 is LGHNA, CDR2 YSLEER, per germline. The CDR3 has 15 amino acids. The V and J ends lost 4 bases and 3 bases, in that order; junction bases with no gene match: 6. The CDR3 protein is CASSPRLADYNEQFF. The CDR3 region has the DNA TGCGCCAGCAGCCCCCGACTAGCAGACTACAATGAGCAGTTCTTC.

The rearrangement links TRBV11-2 to TRBJ2-3, with 7 bases fitting TRBD2. The CDR3 covers 15 residues. CDR1 is SGHAT, CDR2 FQNNGV, per germline. The V segment lost 4 bases and the J segment 1 base; nucleotides outside the gene matches: 5. DNA of the CDR3: TGTGCCAGCAGCTCCCTAGCGGAACGCACAGATACGCAGTATTTT. Protein: CASSSLAERTDTQYF.